The present T cell receptor (beta chain) was sequenced within a study of blood T cell repertoires in COVID-19 (dated by TCRdb to the early 2020s). Concerning the study at large: Collaborator samples came from the United States, Italy and Spain and covered acute and convalescent phases of COVID-19. The prospective study material was composed of cDNA or gDNA derived from T cells, B-cell-depleted T cells, or PBMCs. The dataset comprised deeply sampled blood TCRbeta repertoires from subjects exposed to, actively infected with, or recovered from COVID-19. The repertoires were made available in a free public database intended to serve as a resource for research on the immune response to SARS-CoV-2. Samples came from the ongoing ImmuneRACE study (first 160 participants) plus 1,254 subjects from 6 global collaborators. Sample metadata almost always included a de-identified subject ID, COVID-19 status, age in years and sex. Where available, HLA class I and class II types were obtained from metadata supplied by the sample provider rather than from assay-based typing.

Turning to this clone: Its specific antigen is unknown. No base-level quality is on record; no much larger clone is a single base apart.

Measured from the cysteine to the phenylalanine, the CDR3 is 15 residues long. The DNA shown is the 45-base CDR3, in frame from base 1. Reading the germline V gene gives CDR1 SNHLY and CDR2 FYNNEI. Clipping removes 6 bases from V and 0 bases from J, with 2 as the unmatched junction base count. The immunoSEQ Assay, a bias-controlled multiplex PCR, was used to amplify TCRbeta CDR3 regions from genomic DNA. The original methods were these. Within the assay, amplification of reference gene primers was used to estimate how many nucleated cells each sample contained. To quantify the absolute abundance of each unique TCRbeta CDR3 rearrangement, sequence reads were collapsed and filtered. For each sample, productive Simpson clonality was calculated by taking the square root of Simpson's diversity index across productive rearrangements. As stored in TCRdb, this immuneACCESS dataset retains in-frame rearrangements with V and J assigned. A fraction of the clones does not appear; measured against another copy, unresolved V genes explain less than half of the discrepancy, and the remainder lacks a known reason. Clone size and V and J calls were adopted from that table, with D and trimming inferred from the DNA. Within this sample are fewer than 250,000 clones, with nearly 95% of them counted one time only. Of the sample, over 0.65% is held by the ten largest clones.

What the work shows at the level of the full study, not this receptor alone: How much clinical and demographic metadata was included differed by source and by participant, and the metadata was provided uncurated.

At one collaborating source in Seattle, patients were enrolled during active infection and were followed longitudinally through the course of disease. The collaborating institutions used their own protocols to collect whole blood in K2EDTA tubes. Collaborator samples were shipped for TCRbeta analysis as frozen whole blood, isolated PBMCs, or DNA extracted from either sample type. The sample comprised peripheral blood. The TCR comes from a young man with COVID-19, enrolled during active disease. The V and J genes are TRBV2 and TRBJ2-3, with 11 bases in between that match TRBD2. The CDR3 sequence is CASRTSGESTDTQYF. The DNA reads as follows: TGTGCCAGCAGGACTAGCGGGGAAAGCACAGATACGCAGTATTTT.